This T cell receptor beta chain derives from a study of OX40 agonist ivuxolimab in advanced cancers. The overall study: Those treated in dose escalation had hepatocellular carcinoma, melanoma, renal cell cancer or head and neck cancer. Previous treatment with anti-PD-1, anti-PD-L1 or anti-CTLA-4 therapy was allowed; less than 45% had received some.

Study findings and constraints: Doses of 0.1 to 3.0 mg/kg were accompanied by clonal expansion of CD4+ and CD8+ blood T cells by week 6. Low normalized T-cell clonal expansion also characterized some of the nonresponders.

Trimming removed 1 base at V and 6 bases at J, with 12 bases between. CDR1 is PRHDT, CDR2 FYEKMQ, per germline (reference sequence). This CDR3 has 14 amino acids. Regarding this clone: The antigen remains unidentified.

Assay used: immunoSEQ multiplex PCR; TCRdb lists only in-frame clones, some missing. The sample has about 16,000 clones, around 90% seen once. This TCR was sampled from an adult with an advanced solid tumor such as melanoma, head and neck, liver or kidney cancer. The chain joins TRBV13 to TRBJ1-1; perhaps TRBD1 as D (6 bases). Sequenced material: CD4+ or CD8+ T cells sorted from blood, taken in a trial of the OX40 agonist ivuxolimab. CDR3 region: CASSLEGGGPEAFF. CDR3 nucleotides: TGTGCCAGCAGCTTAGAGGGAGGGGGACCTGAAGCTTTCTTT.